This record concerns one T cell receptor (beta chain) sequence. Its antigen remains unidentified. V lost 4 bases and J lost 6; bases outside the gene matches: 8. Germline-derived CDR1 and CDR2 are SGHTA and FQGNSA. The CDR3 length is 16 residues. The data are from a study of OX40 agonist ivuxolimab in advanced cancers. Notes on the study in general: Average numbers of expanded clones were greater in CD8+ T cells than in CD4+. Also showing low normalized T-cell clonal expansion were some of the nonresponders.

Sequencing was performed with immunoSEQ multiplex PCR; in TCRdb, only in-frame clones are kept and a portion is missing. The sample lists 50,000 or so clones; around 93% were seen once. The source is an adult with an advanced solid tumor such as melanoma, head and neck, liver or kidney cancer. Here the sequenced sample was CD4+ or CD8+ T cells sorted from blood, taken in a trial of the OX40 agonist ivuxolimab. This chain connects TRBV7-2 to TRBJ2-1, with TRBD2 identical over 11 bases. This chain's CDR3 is CASSSRLAGPLNEQFF. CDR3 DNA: TGTGCCAGCAGCTCCCGACTAGCGGGACCCCTCAATGAGCAGTTCTTC.